The 21 T cell receptor beta chains below all came from one sample that was sequenced in a study of T cell clones after liver transplantation. Using immunoSEQ multiplex PCR, the repertoire was profiled, and TCRdb retains in-frame clones only, with some absent. The table includes roughly 120,000 clones, 90% detected once. Sequenced here: CD4+ T cells from blood, sampled 12 months after liver transplant. These receptor sequences come from a human patient who received a liver transplant. Some T cells here may be from the graft donor.

This rearrangement joins TRBV19 to TRBJ2-3; D remains unclear. CDR3 size: 15 residues. V gave up 3 bases and J gave up 7 bases, with 17 bases separating them. CDR1 LNHDA and CDR2 SQIVND come from the germline V gene (reference sequence). The CDR3, as DNA: TGTGCCAGTAGTATTAATAACCAAGGCCGTTATACGCAGTATTTT. This gives the protein CASSINNQGRYTQYF. Full variable domain (missing parts from reference TRBV19 and TRBJ2-3): DGGITQSPKYLFRKEGQNVTLSCEQNLNHDAMYWYRQDPGQGLRLIYYSQIVNDFQKGDIAEGYSVSREKKESFPLTVTSAQKNPTAFYLCASSINNQGRYTQYFGPGTRLTVL.

V and J are TRBV7-3 and TRBJ2-5, with D possibly TRBD1 on 6 matching bases. Trimming removed 2 bases at V and 2 bases at J, with 12 bases between. CDR3 length: 15 amino acids. The germline V gene encodes CDR1 SGHTA and CDR2 FQGTGA. This CDR3 reads CASSLPVDRQETQYF. The CDR3 DNA sequence: TGTGCCAGCAGCTTACCAGTTGACAGGCAAGAGACCCAGTACTTC. The whole variable domain, remainder taken from reference TRBV7-3 and TRBJ2-5, is GAGVSQTPSNKVTEKGKYVELRCDPISGHTALYWYRQSLGQGPEFLIYFQGTGAADDSGLPNDRFFAVRPEGSVSTLKIQRTERGDSAVYLCASSLPVDRQETQYFGPGTRLLVL.

This chain connects TRBV6-5 to TRBJ1-1, with a possible D match to TRBD1 (5 bases). From germline, CDR1 is MNHEY and CDR2 SVGAGI. The CDR3 totals 14 residues. Trimming cost V 5 bases and J 4 bases, with 14 bases left between them. The CDR3 loop reads CASSQLGGATEAFF. Written as DNA, the CDR3 is TGTGCCAGCAGTCAGCTCGGTGGGGCCACTGAAGCTTTCTTT.

The rearrangement joins TRBV9 to TRBJ1-4, with D tentatively TRBD1 (5 bases). This CDR3 region has 16 residues. The V gene's germline CDR1 is SGDLS and CDR2 YYNGEE. V lost 4 bases to trimming and J lost 9 bases, with 22 bases between them. This CDR3 is CASSLGEGGHPQKLFF. CDR3 in DNA: TGTGCCAGCAGCCTAGGGGAGGGTGGACACCCTCAAAAACTGTTTTTT.

The J gene is TRBJ2-5, the V gene TRBV4-1; a weak D match, TRBD1 (5 bases). V was pared by 6 bases and J by 0 bases, with 14 bases between. This CDR3 spans 15 amino acids. Germline V gene data show CDR1 as MGHRA and CDR2 as YSYEKL. The CDR3 loop reads CASSRVSGYQETQYF. CDR3 nucleotides: TGCGCCAGCAGTCGGGTTTCAGGGTACCAAGAGACCCAGTACTTC.

The rearrangement links TRBV21-1 to TRBJ2-7. TRBV21-1 is shown as a pseudogene. This CDR3 comprises 13 residues. The CDR3 is CASSKERNYEQYF. In DNA form, the CDR3 reads TGTGCCAGCAGCAAAGAAAGGAACTACGAGCAGTACTTC.

This chain uses TRBV28 with TRBJ2-3; no definite D call. Germline CDR1 and CDR2: MDHEN and SYDVKM. The CDR3 loop spans 15 amino acids. V gave up 3 bases and J gave up 4 bases, with 14 bases separating them. CDR3 DNA: TGTGCCAGCAGTTTTCCCCCCCCCTTCCCAGATACGCAGTATTTT. Translating it yields CASSFPPPFPDTQYF.

The chain employs TRBV15 and TRBJ2-2; no definite D call. V lost 0 bases and J 4 bases, leaving 9 bases between the germline ends. CDR1 LNHNV and CDR2 YYDKDF come from the germline V gene (reference sequence). This CDR3 is 15 amino acids long. The CDR3 sequence: CATSRDLGGTGELFF. The CDR3 nucleotides read TGTGCCACCAGCAGAGATCTCGGCGGCACCGGGGAGCTGTTTTTT.

The chain carries TRBV7-9 and TRBJ1-1, with 7 positions matching TRBD1. The CDR3 has 13 residues. CDR1 is SEHNR and CDR2 is FQNEAQ in the germline V gene (reference sequence). The ends lost 2 bases at V and 9 bases at J; junction bases unmatched: 6. The CDR3 nucleotides read TGTGCCAGCAGCTTACTGCAGGGGGGCCAAGCTTTCTTT. Protein sequence: CASSLLQGGQAFF.

The V gene is TRBV27, the J gene TRBJ2-3, with D possibly called TRBD1 or TRBD2 (5 bases each). The CDR3 contains 15 residues. V was trimmed by 0 bases and J by 4 bases, leaving 11 bases between them. The germline gives CDR1 MNHEY, CDR2 SMNVEV (reference sequence). CDR3 region: CASSLSELGADTQYF. The CDR3 bases are TGTGCCAGCAGTTTATCGGAACTGGGGGCAGATACGCAGTATTTT.

The chain links TRBV9 to TRBJ2-3; the match to TRBD1 covers 7 bases. The CDR3 covers 15 residues. The V gene end was trimmed by 0 bases and the J gene end by 4 bases; junction bases not matched to a gene: 5. Germline-derived CDR1 and CDR2 are SGDLS and YYNGEE. For the CDR3, the DNA is TGTGCCAGCAGCGTAGCCGGGACAGATCCAGATACGCAGTATTTT. Encoded protein: CASSVAGTDPDTQYF.

The chain employs TRBV6-1 and TRBJ2-7; D is possibly TRBD2 (6 bases). CDR3 length: 15 amino acids. V was trimmed by 0 bases and J by 3 bases, leaving 12 bases between them. Germline V gene sequence: CDR1 MNHNS, CDR2 SASEGT. CDR3 coding DNA: TGTGCCAGCAGTGAAGCGGGGGGAAGCCTCTACGAGCAGTACTTC. Encoded protein: CASSEAGGSLYEQYF.

V gene TRBV6-1 combines with J gene TRBJ1-1, with D uncertain. Per germline, CDR1 MNHNS and CDR2 SASEGT. The V end lost 4 bases, the J end lost 1 base, and 10 bases lay between the germline ends. The CDR3 runs to 14 residues. CDR3 region: CASSVTGENTEAFF. The CDR3, as DNA: TGTGCCAGCAGTGTAACCGGAGAGAACACTGAAGCTTTCTTT.

This chain links TRBV7-9 with TRBJ2-1; D is unclear. Trimming cost V 1 base and J 4 bases, with 14 bases left between them. The germline CDR1 and CDR2 sequences are SEHNR and FQNEAQ (reference sequence). There are 16 residues in the CDR3. For the CDR3, the DNA is TGTGCCAGCAGCTTAGTTCCGGGCGATCAATACAATGAGCAGTTCTTC. It translates to CASSLVPGDQYNEQFF.

The chain employs TRBV28 and TRBJ2-7, with TRBD2 matching 11 bases. V lost 1 base and J lost 1; bases outside the gene matches: 3. The V gene's germline CDR1 is MDHEN and CDR2 SYDVKM. The CDR3 consists of 16 residues. CDR3 residues: CASSLSLAGESYEQYF. For the CDR3, the DNA is TGTGCCAGCAGTTTATCACTAGCGGGAGAATCCTACGAGCAGTACTTC.

This chain joins TRBV18 and TRBJ2-1, with 9 positions matching TRBD1. The length of the CDR3 is 15 residues. Unmatched junction bases numbered 6, after V lost 3 bases and J lost 6 bases. CDR1 KGHSH and CDR2 LQKENI come from the germline V gene. The CDR3 DNA follows: TGTGCCAGCTCACCGTTACAGGGGGCAGGCAATGAGCAGTTCTTC. This sequence encodes CASSPLQGAGNEQFF.

This sequence joins TRBV19 and TRBJ2-1, with D possibly being TRBD1 or TRBD2 (5 bases each). V was cut by 5 bases and J by 6 bases, with 17 bases left in between. CDR1 is LNHDA, CDR2 SQIVND, per germline (reference sequence). There are 15 residues in the CDR3. The CDR3: CASSEPKGRVNEQFF. For the CDR3, the DNA is TGTGCCAGTAGTGAGCCCAAGGGACGCGTCAATGAGCAGTTCTTC.

This chain joins TRBV6-5 and TRBJ2-7, with 10 bases identical to TRBD1. This CDR3 is 13 amino acids long. With 7 bases clipped from V and 2 bases from J, the junction kept 2 bases outside the gene matches. Germline loops: CDR1 MNHEY, CDR2 SVGAGI. The CDR3 spells CASTGTGAYEQYF. CDR3 DNA sequence: TGTGCCAGCACCGGGACAGGGGCCTACGAGCAGTACTTC.

The gene calls are TRBV5-1 and TRBJ2-7; D perhaps matches TRBD2 (6 bases). The V gene's germline CDR1 is SGHRS and CDR2 YFSETQ. Trimming cost V 4 bases and J 0 bases, with 11 bases left between them. The CDR3 sequence is 14 residues long. The CDR3 coding sequence is TGCGCCAGCAGCCGGGACTCACGCTCCTACGAGCAGTACTTC. Its protein is CASSRDSRSYEQYF.

The rearrangement uses TRBV7-2 and TRBJ2-2, with D tentatively TRBD1 (5 bases). This CDR3 has 14 amino acids. Germline-derived CDR1 and CDR2 are SGHTA and FQGNSA. The germline V and J ends were trimmed by 8 bases and 1 base, with 11 bases remaining between them. The CDR3 loop reads CASRRVLNTGELFF. CDR3 bases: TGTGCCAGCCGCAGGGTCTTGAACACCGGGGAGCTGTTTTTT.

The chain links TRBV7-6 to TRBJ1-1; the match to TRBD1 covers 10 bases. In germline, CDR1 is SGHVS, CDR2 FNYEAQ. CDR3 length: 15 amino acids. The V gene end was trimmed by 5 bases and the J gene end by 8 bases; junction bases not matched to a gene: 11. CDR3 sequence: CASSAAGTGAAEAFF. As DNA, the CDR3 is TGTGCCAGCAGCGCCGCCGGGACAGGGGCAGCCGAAGCTTTCTTT.